This T cell receptor beta chain was recovered during a study of T cells in Graves' hyperthyroidism and ophthalmopathy. General study findings and limits: Ophthalmopathy and stable hyperthyroidism were separated by a 13 V-J model.

Researchers amplified the TCR beta CDR3 regions from RNA transcripts. TCR CDR3 regions were first amplified by RT-PCR with HTBI primers. From the multiplex PCR reads, TCRdb called clonotypes with MiXCR, one entry per CDR3 protein. The table includes nearly 750,000 distinct CDR3 sequences, roughly a third detected once. V shed 7 bases and J 2 bases; nucleotides not matched to a gene: 9. Germline values: CDR1 SEHNR, CDR2 FQNEAQ (reference sequence). The CDR3 runs to 15 residues. In the case of this clonotype: The antigen is unknown.

Patients showing uncontrolled infection, other autoimmune disease, pregnancy or lactation were ineligible. Sequencing input: blood. V usage is TRBV7-9 and J usage is TRBJ2-7; 9 nucleotides align to TRBD1. The sequence derives from a woman between 40 and 55 years old with Graves' hyperthyroidism. The CDR3 DNA reads as TGTGCCAGCACTCTGCCGCACAGGGGGCCCTACGAGCAGTACTTC. Encoded protein: CASTLPHRGPYEQYF.